The rows below give T cell receptor beta chains drawn from one sample of a study of Graves' ophthalmopathy and Graves' hyperthyroidism. Each CDR3 protein gets one entry after TCRdb re-called the multiplex PCR reads with MiXCR. The sample consists of about 740,000 distinct CDR3 sequences, approximately 40% of them appearing once. The sample comprised peripheral blood. These receptors were collected from an adult man with Graves' ophthalmopathy. The CDR3 runs from the conserved cysteine through the conserved F or W. A D gene is named only where the DNA matches it firmly. Only some rows state a clone size, as once, few, many or a class for expanded clones.

D gene: TRBD1; V gene: TRBV7-8; clone size: .; CDR3 length: 13; J gene: TRBJ1-4; CDR3 DNA: TGTGCCAGCAGTCCCGGACAGGTGGAAAAACTGTTTTTT; CDR3 protein: CASSPGQVEKLFF
D gene: TRBD1; V gene: TRBV12-3/TRBV12-4; clone size: .; CDR3 length: 15; J gene: TRBJ1-2; CDR3 DNA: TGTGCCAGCAGTCCCAGCCGCCAGGGGGTTAGTGGCTACACCTTC; CDR3 protein: CASSPSRQGVSGYTF
D gene: .; V gene: TRBV7-8; clone size: .; CDR3 length: 13; J gene: TRBJ1-2; CDR3 DNA: TGTGCCAGCAGCGCCCCGCCGAACTATGGCTACACCTTC; CDR3 protein: CASSAPPNYGYTF
D gene: .; V gene: TRBV20-1; clone size: many; CDR3 length: 11; J gene: TRBJ2-7; CDR3 DNA: TGCAGTGCTAGAGACGAATACGAGCAGTACTTC; CDR3 protein: CSARDEYEQYF
D gene: .; V gene: TRBV10-3; clone size: .; CDR3 length: 13; J gene: TRBJ1-1; CDR3 DNA: TGTGCCATCGCAGTCAGGGAAGACACTGAAGCTTTCTTT; CDR3 protein: CAIAVREDTEAFF
D gene: .; V gene: TRBV9; clone size: .; CDR3 length: 15; J gene: TRBJ1-1; CDR3 DNA: TGTGCCAGCAGCGTAGATGACAGACCGAACACTGAAGCTTTCTTT; CDR3 protein: CASSVDDRPNTEAFF
D gene: .; V gene: TRBV10-3; clone size: few; CDR3 length: 14; J gene: TRBJ2-5; CDR3 DNA: TGTGCCAGCAGTTACCTTCGAAGCGAGGAGACCCAGTACTTC; CDR3 protein: CASSYLRSEETQYF
D gene: TRBD1; V gene: TRBV29-1; clone size: .; CDR3 length: 11; J gene: TRBJ1-2; CDR3 DNA: TGCAGCCCACAGGGGAACTATGGCTACACCTTC; CDR3 protein: CSPQGNYGYTF
D gene: TRBD1; V gene: TRBV7-9; clone size: .; CDR3 length: 15; J gene: TRBJ1-1; CDR3 DNA: TGTGCCAGCAGCTCTGGGACAGCTACGAACACTGAAGCTTTCTTT; CDR3 protein: CASSSGTATNTEAFF
D gene: .; V gene: TRBV18; clone size: .; CDR3 length: 16; J gene: TRBJ2-6; CDR3 DNA: TGTGCCAGCTCACCCCGGGAACCCTCTGGGGCCAACGTCCTGACTTTC; CDR3 protein: CASSPREPSGANVLTF
D gene: .; V gene: TRBV19; clone size: .; CDR3 length: 14; J gene: TRBJ1-6; CDR3 DNA: TGTGCCAGTAGTATGGGAGCAGGGTATTCACCCCTCCACTTT; CDR3 protein: CASSMGAGYSPLHF
D gene: TRBD2; V gene: TRBV5-4; clone size: few; CDR3 length: 15; J gene: TRBJ2-5; CDR3 DNA: TGTGCCAGCAGCTTGGCCGTCGGGGGGGAAGAGACCCAGTACTTC; CDR3 protein: CASSLAVGGEETQYF
D gene: .; V gene: TRBV10-3; clone size: many; CDR3 length: 15; J gene: TRBJ1-5; CDR3 DNA: TGTGCCATCAGTGAGGGGCAGGATAGCAATCAGCCCCAGCATTTT; CDR3 protein: CAISEGQDSNQPQHF
D gene: TRBD1; V gene: TRBV10-3; clone size: .; CDR3 length: 16; J gene: TRBJ1-6; CDR3 DNA: TGTGCCATCAGTGAGAACCGGGACAGGGGACTGGCACCCCTCCACTTT; CDR3 protein: CAISENRDRGLAPLHF
D gene: .; V gene: TRBV4-1; clone size: .; CDR3 length: 14; J gene: TRBJ2-7; CDR3 DNA: TGCGCCAGCAGCCAAACAGGCCTCTTTTACGAGCAGTACTTC; CDR3 protein: CASSQTGLFYEQYF
D gene: .; V gene: TRBV2; clone size: .; CDR3 length: 13; J gene: TRBJ2-1; CDR3 DNA: TGTGCCAGCAGTGATGGGAAGGGCAATGAGCAGTTCTTC; CDR3 protein: CASSDGKGNEQFF
D gene: .; V gene: TRBV6-5; clone size: .; CDR3 length: 17; J gene: TRBJ1-6; CDR3 DNA: TGTGCCAGCAGTTACAAGACTTCAGGGTACGGCAATTCACCCCTCCACTTT; CDR3 protein: CASSYKTSGYGNSPLHF
D gene: TRBD2; V gene: TRBV29-1; clone size: many; CDR3 length: 15; J gene: TRBJ2-5; CDR3 DNA: TGCAGCGTTGAGCCCAGCGGGAGGGCCCTGGAGACCCAGTACTTC; CDR3 protein: CSVEPSGRALETQYF
D gene: .; V gene: TRBV5-1; clone size: .; CDR3 length: 16; J gene: TRBJ2-7; CDR3 DNA: TGCGCCAGCAGCTCAGCATACGGACAAGCCTCCTACGAGCAGTACTTC; CDR3 protein: CASSSAYGQASYEQYF
D gene: .; V gene: TRBV29-1; clone size: .; CDR3 length: 12; J gene: TRBJ1-1; CDR3 DNA: TGCAGCAGTTTAGCGGGGGGCACTGAAGCTTTCTTT; CDR3 protein: CSSLAGGTEAFF
D gene: TRBD1; V gene: TRBV24-1; clone size: .; CDR3 length: 13; J gene: TRBJ1-5; CDR3 DNA: TGTGCCAGCAGCTTCGACAGGGTAGAGCCCCAGCATTTT; CDR3 protein: CASSFDRVEPQHF
D gene: .; V gene: TRBV11-1; clone size: many; CDR3 length: 13; J gene: TRBJ1-3; CDR3 DNA: TGTGCCAGCAGCGGGAGTGCTGGAAACACCATATATTTT; CDR3 protein: CASSGSAGNTIYF
D gene: .; V gene: TRBV11-2; clone size: .; CDR3 length: 16; J gene: TRBJ2-3; CDR3 DNA: TGTGCCAGCAGCTTAGATGACAGGCCTAGCACAGATACGCAGTATTTT; CDR3 protein: CASSLDDRPSTDTQYF
D gene: .; V gene: TRBV6-6; clone size: .; CDR3 length: 17; J gene: TRBJ2-7; CDR3 DNA: TGTGCCAGCAGTTACTTGTCCCAACTCCTGAAGCCCTACGAGCAGTACTTC; CDR3 protein: CASSYLSQLLKPYEQYF
D gene: TRBD1; V gene: TRBV25-1; clone size: .; CDR3 length: 16; J gene: TRBJ1-4; CDR3 DNA: TGTGCCAGCAGTTCCTTTGACAGGGGAGGAAATGAAAAACTGTTTTTT; CDR3 protein: CASSSFDRGGNEKLFF
D gene: .; V gene: TRBV29-1; clone size: many; CDR3 length: 12; J gene: TRBJ1-2; CDR3 DNA: TGCAGCGTTGAAGATCTGGGGAACGGCTACACCTTC; CDR3 protein: CSVEDLGNGYTF
D gene: TRBD2; V gene: TRBV2; clone size: .; CDR3 length: 15; J gene: TRBJ2-7; CDR3 DNA: TGTGCCAGCAGTCCCACCGGGGGGTATACCTACGAGCAGTACTTC; CDR3 protein: CASSPTGGYTYEQYF
D gene: .; V gene: TRBV20-1; clone size: few; CDR3 length: 12; J gene: TRBJ1-2; CDR3 DNA: TGCAGTGCAAGACAAATCAACTATGGCTACACCTTC; CDR3 protein: CSARQINYGYTF
D gene: .; V gene: TRBV7-9; clone size: many; CDR3 length: 14; J gene: TRBJ2-7; CDR3 DNA: TGTGCCAGCAGCTTAGCACAGGTAGTCCACGAGCAGTACTTC; CDR3 protein: CASSLAQVVHEQYF
D gene: .; V gene: TRBV7-9; clone size: .; CDR3 length: 13; J gene: TRBJ2-3; CDR3 DNA: TGTGCCAGCAGCGGGCCCCACACAGATACGCAGTATTTT; CDR3 protein: CASSGPHTDTQYF